This T cell receptor (beta chain) was found in a study of blood T cell repertoires in COVID-19. Across the study: Acute-phase and convalescent COVID-19 samples originated in the United States, Italy and Spain. In each case, the material was cDNA or gDNA derived from T cells, B-cell-depleted T cells, or PBMCs.

Repertoires were generated with immunoSEQ multiplex PCR, while TCRdb's copy carries only in-frame clones and drops some. Among about 200,000 clones, 85% to 90% were seen once, and the ten largest hold 10% to 13%. CDR1 KGHSH and CDR2 LQKENI come from the germline V gene. The CDR3 totals 13 residues. J was trimmed by 4 bases and V by 4 bases; bases with no gene match: 2. This chain connects TRBV18 to TRBJ2-5; 8 bases align to TRBD1. The source material was peripheral blood. The sequence was collected from a woman between 50 and 59 years old with COVID-19, enrolled during active disease. The CDR3 nucleotides are TGTGCCAGCTCACGGGACAGGCTAGAGACCCAGTACTTC. Its translation: CASSRDRLETQYF.